This note documents a single TCR beta chain sequence. Its antigen is currently unknown. The source of the sample is a study of cytomegalovirus exposure and HLA in healthy donors. As for the donors, each was a healthy bone marrow donor. 60 Vbeta and 13 Jbeta primers were used in PCR. The data were produced by immunoSEQ multiplex PCR, yet TCRdb's version contains in-frame clones alone and is incomplete. The profile shows around 81,000 clones, about 60% of them singletons. The CDR3 runs to 15 residues. The V segment lost 11 bases and the J segment 3 bases; nucleotides outside the gene matches: 16. Germline V gene lookup returns CDR1 MNHNS and CDR2 SASEGT. General observations from the study: Later analysis indicated greater clonal expansion among HLA-associated TCR beta chains than among equally common other chains. Sequencing depth roughly uniform across donors was assumed in presence/absence analyses.

The rearrangement links TRBV6-1 to TRBJ2-7; TRBD1 matches 7 bases. The receptor's source is a man aged 25-40 years in good health and CMV-seropositive. The sample consisted of PBMCs. The DNA of the CDR3 is TGTGCCTGCTCCGGGACAGTGGGACCAGACTACGAGCAGTACTTC. Translating gives CACSGTVGPDYEQYF.